These T cell receptor beta chains were read from a single sample in a study of blood T cell repertoires in COVID-19. Only in-frame clones appear in the TCRdb table, and some are missing; sequencing was by immunoSEQ multiplex PCR. This sample yields about 180,000 clones, of which approximately 92% are seen a single time; approximately 2.5% belongs to the top ten. Sequences were obtained from PBMCs or T cells enriched from blood (not recorded which). The receptors were gathered from a woman aged 40 to 50 with acute COVID-19. Both conserved end residues are part of each CDR3. D genes are given only for firm matches. Some rows mark clone size as missing; the rest say once, few, many or name a class of expanded clone.

size: NA; J: TRBJ1-1; V: TRBV5-1; D: NA; DNA: TGCGCCAGCAGCGCGGCGACAGGCACTGAAGCTTTCTTT; CDR3: CASSAATGTEAFF
size: NA; J: TRBJ2-3; V: TRBV5-1; D: NA; DNA: TGCGCCAGCAGCCTCCGGCACGGGGGCACAGATACGCAGTATTTT; CDR3: CASSLRHGGTDTQYF
size: NA; J: TRBJ2-7; V: TRBV7-2; D: NA; DNA: TGTGCTAGCAGCTTAGCCCCCGGTTCCCCAGGCTACGAGCAGTACTTC; CDR3: CASSLAPGSPGYEQYF
size: NA; J: TRBJ1-2; V: TRBV6-2/TRBV6-3; D: TRBD1; DNA: TGTGCCAGCAGTTACCCCTCGGGACAGGGAACCTATGGCTACACCTTC; CDR3: CASSYPSGQGTYGYTF
size: NA; J: TRBJ2-3; V: TRBV11-2; D: TRBD2; DNA: TGTGCCAGCAGCTTAGAGGGGGCCGGGGGGGCGGATACGCAGTATTTT; CDR3: CASSLEGAGGADTQYF
size: once; J: TRBJ2-7; V: TRBV5-1; D: TRBD2; DNA: TGCGCCAGCAGTTCCGGACTAGCTTACGAGCAGTACTTC; CDR3: CASSSGLAYEQYF
size: NA; J: TRBJ2-1; V: TRBV4-1; D: NA; DNA: TGCGCCAGCAGCCCCTCCTCGGGGAGATCTTACAATGAGCAGTTCTTC; CDR3: CASSPSSGRSYNEQFF
size: once; J: TRBJ2-1; V: TRBV6-2/TRBV6-3; D: TRBD2; DNA: TGTGCCAGCACCCCTAGCGGGAGGGGGAATGAGCAGTTCTTC; CDR3: CASTPSGRGNEQFF
size: NA; J: TRBJ2-3; V: TRBV30; D: TRBD2; DNA: TGTGCCCTAGACCGGGGGGGAGATACGCAGTATTTT; CDR3: CALDRGGDTQYF
size: NA; J: TRBJ2-5; V: TRBV7-8; D: TRBD1; DNA: TGTGCCAGCAGTCCCAGTAGGGACAGTCAAGAGACCCAGTACTTC; CDR3: CASSPSRDSQETQYF
size: NA; J: TRBJ2-4; V: TRBV18; D: NA; DNA: TGTGCCAGCTCCCCTAATTTAAACATTCAGTACTTC; CDR3: CASSPNLNIQYF
size: NA; J: TRBJ1-6; V: TRBV15; D: TRBD1; DNA: TGTGCCACCAGCCGAGACAGGGAACGAGATTCACCCCTCCACTTT; CDR3: CATSRDRERDSPLHF
size: NA; J: TRBJ2-5; V: TRBV5-1; D: NA; DNA: TGCGCCAGCAGCTTGGCCTATTACCAGGGAGGCCAAGAGACCCAGTACTTC; CDR3: CASSLAYYQGGQETQYF
size: NA; J: TRBJ1-1; V: TRBV5-8; D: NA; DNA: TGTGCCAGCAGCTTGGATGGGCCCCCTGGGACTGAAGCTTTCTTT; CDR3: CASSLDGPPGTEAFF
size: NA; J: TRBJ1-1; V: TRBV30; D: TRBD1; DNA: TGTGCCTGGAGTGCACATACAGGGGGCACTGAAGCTTTCTTT; CDR3: CAWSAHTGGTEAFF
size: NA; J: TRBJ2-1; V: TRBV12-3/TRBV12-4; D: NA; DNA: TGTGCCAGCAGGACGGACAGTTTTGGTGAGCAGTTCTTC; CDR3: CASRTDSFGEQFF
size: once; J: TRBJ2-7; V: TRBV12-3/TRBV12-4; D: NA; DNA: TGTGCCAGCAGTCCGGGACTGCACTACGAGCAGTACTTC; CDR3: CASSPGLHYEQYF
size: NA; J: TRBJ2-1; V: TRBV7-2; D: TRBD2; DNA: TGTGCCAGCAGCCCCCTTGAACGGGGGGGCCTTGAGCAGTTCTTC; CDR3: CASSPLERGGLEQFF
size: NA; J: TRBJ1-1; V: TRBV30; D: NA; DNA: TGTGCCTGGAGTCTCGGTATGAACACTGAAGCTTTCTTT; CDR3: CAWSLGMNTEAFF
size: NA; J: TRBJ2-1; V: TRBV27; D: TRBD2; DNA: TGTGCCAGCAGTTTAATCGTAGGCGGGAGAGGGAATGAGCAGTTCTTC; CDR3: CASSLIVGGRGNEQFF
size: once; J: TRBJ1-2; V: TRBV9; D: NA; DNA: TGTGCCAGCAGCCCCCACGACAGTAACTATGGCTACACCTTC; CDR3: CASSPHDSNYGYTF
size: NA; J: TRBJ1-2; V: TRBV3-1/TRBV3-2; D: NA; DNA: TGTGCCAGCAGCCCGCCGGGGGAGGCGGAGGGCTACACCTTC; CDR3: CASSPPGEAEGYTF
size: NA; J: TRBJ1-2; V: TRBV5-1; D: TRBD1; DNA: TGCGCCAGCAGCACGGGGACAGGGGGTCCTTTTAACTATGGCTACACCTTC; CDR3: CASSTGTGGPFNYGYTF
size: NA; J: TRBJ2-7; V: TRBV11-2; D: NA; DNA: TGTGCCAGCAGCTTAGTACCCCGAGGGGGCGAGCAGTACTTC; CDR3: CASSLVPRGGEQYF
size: NA; J: TRBJ1-5; V: TRBV6-1; D: NA; DNA: TGTGCCAGCAGTGAAGCGAGGGAGGGTTTTTATGGAGGCAATCAGCCCCAGCATTTT; CDR3: CASSEAREGFYGGNQPQHF
size: NA; J: TRBJ1-2; V: TRBV19; D: NA; DNA: TGTGCCAGCAGGCAGGTGGGGGGGAAGGATGGCTACACCTTC; CDR3: CASRQVGGKDGYTF
size: once; J: TRBJ1-1; V: TRBV11-2; D: NA; DNA: TGTGCCAGCAGCTTGGGGCGGACAGACCCGAACACTGAAGCTTTCTTT; CDR3: CASSLGRTDPNTEAFF
size: NA; J: TRBJ2-5; V: TRBV4-1; D: NA; DNA: TGCGCCAGCAGCCAAGAAGCCTCCGGGGGGCTTACTACCCAGTACTTC; CDR3: CASSQEASGGLTTQYF
size: NA; J: TRBJ1-3; V: TRBV30; D: NA; DNA: TGTGCCGGCTCAAGACAGGCGATCTCTGGAAACACCATATATTTT; CDR3: CAGSRQAISGNTIYF
size: NA; J: TRBJ2-1; V: TRBV30; D: NA; DNA: TGTGCCTGGAACCCCTCTAGTTTTAATGAGCAGTTCTTC; CDR3: CAWNPSSFNEQFF
size: NA; J: TRBJ2-7; V: TRBV7-9; D: TRBD2; DNA: TGTGCCAGCAGCCCCGCGGGGGGGGTCTACGAGCAGTACTTC; CDR3: CASSPAGGVYEQYF
size: NA; J: TRBJ2-3; V: TRBV3-1/TRBV3-2; D: NA; DNA: TGTGCCAGCACCCCTGGTGGCGGGCGCACAGATACGCAGTATTTT; CDR3: CASTPGGGRTDTQYF
size: NA; J: TRBJ1-5; V: TRBV7-2; D: NA; DNA: TGTGCCAGCAGCCGGTACGGGAGTAGCAATCAGCCCCAGCATTTT; CDR3: CASSRYGSSNQPQHF
size: NA; J: TRBJ1-4; V: TRBV28; D: NA; DNA: TGTGCCAGCAGTGGGGGGACGGTGGGAAATGAAAAACTGTTTTTT; CDR3: CASSGGTVGNEKLFF
size: few; J: TRBJ1-6; V: TRBV11-2; D: NA; DNA: TGTGCCAGCAGCGGACGGGGGGATTCACCCCTCCACTTT; CDR3: CASSGRGDSPLHF
size: few; J: TRBJ1-4; V: TRBV3-1/TRBV3-2; D: NA; DNA: TGTGCCAGCAGCCAAGTACGGGGGGGAAAACTGTTTTTT; CDR3: CASSQVRGGKLFF
size: few; J: TRBJ1-2; V: TRBV7-8; D: NA; DNA: TGTGCCAGCAGCCACGCGACAGTAAACTATGGCTACACCTTC; CDR3: CASSHATVNYGYTF
size: NA; J: TRBJ1-5; V: TRBV28; D: NA; DNA: TGTGCCAGCAGTTTAGTGACAGGCATCAATCAGCCCCAGCATTTT; CDR3: CASSLVTGINQPQHF
size: NA; J: TRBJ2-7; V: TRBV7-9; D: TRBD2; DNA: TGTGCCAGCAGCTCGGGACTATCGGCCTACGAGCAGTACTTC; CDR3: CASSSGLSAYEQYF
size: once; J: TRBJ1-1; V: TRBV6-1; D: TRBD1; DNA: TGTGCCAGCAGTGAATTGGGCAGGGGGCGCAGTACAGCTTTCTTT; CDR3: CASSELGRGRSTAFF
size: few; J: TRBJ2-3; V: TRBV24-1; D: TRBD2; DNA: TGTGCCACCGCCACTACTAGCGGGGGTCGAACAGATACGCAGTATTTT; CDR3: CATATTSGGRTDTQYF
size: NA; J: TRBJ2-3; V: TRBV5-1; D: TRBD1; DNA: TGCGCCAGCAGCCCCTCGCGACAGGGCGATACGCAGTATTTT; CDR3: CASSPSRQGDTQYF
size: NA; J: TRBJ2-7; V: TRBV25-1; D: TRBD2; DNA: TGTGCCAGCAGTGAGAGAAGACATAGCGGGAGAATCTTGTACGAGCAGTACTTC; CDR3: CASSERRHSGRILYEQYF
size: NA; J: TRBJ1-5; V: TRBV5-1; D: TRBD1; DNA: TGCGCCAGCAGCCTAGGCGGGACAGGGCCCAATCAGCCCCAGCATTTT; CDR3: CASSLGGTGPNQPQHF
size: NA; J: TRBJ1-5; V: TRBV19; D: NA; DNA: TGTGCCACCTCAGACAGAAACTCCAATCAGCCCCAGCATTTT; CDR3: CATSDRNSNQPQHF
size: NA; J: TRBJ1-2; V: TRBV3-1/TRBV3-2; D: TRBD1; DNA: TGTGCCAGCAGCCAAGATCTCGGGACAGGGGACGGCTACACCTTC; CDR3: CASSQDLGTGDGYTF
size: NA; J: TRBJ2-1; V: TRBV18; D: NA; DNA: TGTGCCAGCTCATTCCTTAGGGGAGGCGGGAACGACTACAATGAGCAGTTCTTC; CDR3: CASSFLRGGGNDYNEQFF
size: once; J: TRBJ2-7; V: TRBV23-1; D: TRBD2; DNA: TGCGCCAGCAGTCAACCGGGACTAGCGGGAGTTGGCTACGAGCAGTACTTC; CDR3: CASSQPGLAGVGYEQYF
size: NA; J: TRBJ2-5; V: TRBV10-1; D: TRBD1; DNA: TGCGCCAGCAGTCCAGGACAGGGGGGAGAGACCCAGTACTTC; CDR3: CASSPGQGGETQYF
size: NA; J: TRBJ2-3; V: TRBV9; D: NA; DNA: TGTGCCAGCAGCGTTTCCCTAGCATCAGATACGCAGTATTTT; CDR3: CASSVSLASDTQYF
size: NA; J: TRBJ2-5; V: TRBV6-5; D: TRBD2; DNA: TGTGCCAGCAGTTACTGGCTAGCGGGGGCCCAAGAGACCCAGTACTTC; CDR3: CASSYWLAGAQETQYF
size: NA; J: TRBJ1-1; V: TRBV11-2; D: NA; DNA: TGTGCCAGCAGCCCCTGGGGAAGGGAGAGTAACACTGAAGCTTTCTTT; CDR3: CASSPWGRESNTEAFF
size: NA; J: TRBJ1-4; V: TRBV27; D: TRBD1; DNA: TGTGCCAACCTACAGGGGGCTGGGGAAAAACTGTTTTTT; CDR3: CANLQGAGEKLFF
size: NA; J: TRBJ1-1; V: TRBV4-1; D: NA; DNA: TGCGCCAGCAGCCAAGATAGCGGACCAGAAGCTTTCTTT; CDR3: CASSQDSGPEAFF
size: NA; J: TRBJ1-1; V: TRBV6-5; D: NA; DNA: TGTGCCAGCAGTCACATACAATCGAACACTGAAGCTTTCTTT; CDR3: CASSHIQSNTEAFF
size: NA; J: TRBJ1-5; V: TRBV6-5; D: NA; DNA: TGTGCCAGCAGCAGGACAGTCACTCCCAATCAGCCCCAGCATTTT; CDR3: CASSRTVTPNQPQHF
size: NA; J: TRBJ2-7; V: TRBV23-1; D: TRBD1; DNA: TGCGCCAGCAGTCGAGAGGGGGCTATCCCCTCCTACGAGCAGTACTTC; CDR3: CASSREGAIPSYEQYF